The 21 T cell receptor beta chains in this list originate from one sample, sequenced in a study of radiation and T cells in renal cell carcinoma. Data came from immunoSEQ multiplex PCR; TCRdb stores just in-frame clones and leaves some out. The table shows 150,000 or so clones, with about 88% occurring only once. Time point of the sample: baseline pretreatment blood. Treatment in this sample: 15 Gy SBRT to primary tumor, nephrectomy 4 weeks later. The sample consisted of blood, taken from a patient whose treatment included radiotherapy and nephrectomy. The receptors were gathered from a woman aged 45-65 years with renal cell carcinoma.

The rearrangement joins TRBV19 to TRBJ1-2; 11 bases map to TRBD1. With 6 bases clipped from V and 2 bases from J, the junction kept 8 bases outside the gene matches. Germline assignment: CDR1 LNHDA and CDR2 SQIVND (reference sequence). The CDR3 has 16 residues. The CDR3 DNA follows: TGTGCCAGTAGGGGCGGACAGGGGGCGAAGAACTATGGCTACACCTTC. As protein: CASRGGQGAKNYGYTF. Full variable domain (outside the CDR3, taken from reference TRBV19 and TRBJ1-2): DGGITQSPKYLFRKEGQNVTLSCEQNLNHDAMYWYRQDPGQGLRLIYYSQIVNDFQKGDIAEGYSVSREKKESFPLTVTSAQKNPTAFYLCASRGGQGAKNYGYTFGSGTRLTVV.

This clone was counted once. The chain links TRBV28 to TRBJ1-2; the D gene is possibly TRBD1 (5 bases). Germline V gene sequence: CDR1 MDHEN, CDR2 SYDVKM. Trimming stripped 2 bases from V and 5 bases from J, with 9 bases between. The CDR3 runs to 13 residues. CDR3 sequence reads: CASSLGGRYGYTF. The CDR3 DNA reads TGTGCCAGCAGTTTAGGGGGGAGGTATGGCTACACCTTC.

The chain links TRBV5-6 to TRBJ2-7; D not certain. The CDR3 has 14 amino acids. V was pared by 7 bases and J by 3 bases, with 17 bases between. Germline loops: CDR1 SGHDT, CDR2 YYEEEE. The CDR3 sequence is CASAPGPRVYEQYF. The DNA of the CDR3 is TGTGCCAGCGCTCCCGGCCCACGGGTCTACGAGCAGTACTTC.

This CDR3 reads CASSQGVYNEQFF. The CDR3 bases are TGTGCCAGCAGCCAGGGTGTCTACAATGAGCAGTTCTTC. This sequence joins TRBV6-5 and TRBJ2-1; D perhaps matches TRBD1 (5 bases). V was cut by 6 bases and J by 3 bases, with 9 bases left in between. Germline CDR1 and CDR2: MNHEY and SVGAGI. The CDR3 has 13 amino acids.

The rearrangement links TRBV5-1 to TRBJ2-3; D is perhaps TRBD1 (6 bases). The CDR3 is 16 residues long. The germline V gene has CDR1 SGHRS and CDR2 YFSETQ. Trimming stripped 0 bases from V and 0 bases from J, with 11 bases between. CDR3 loop: CASSLGQAISTDTQYF. CDR3 in DNA: TGCGCCAGCAGCTTGGGACAGGCGATAAGCACAGATACGCAGTATTTT.

V is TRBV29-1 and J is TRBJ1-1; D call uncertain. The ends were cut back, 8 bases at V and 5 bases at J, with 15 bases in the middle. CDR3 length equals 12 residues. Germline V gives CDR1 SQVTM, CDR2 ANQGSEA. The DNA of the CDR3 is TGCAGCACTGGTAGGGAAGGGACTGAAGCTTTCTTT. It yields the protein CSTGREGTEAFF.

This clone is a singleton in its sample. The rearrangement joins TRBV9 to TRBJ2-1, with D possibly being TRBD2 (7 bases). V dropped 4 bases and J dropped 8 bases, with 22 bases sitting between them. The CDR3 extends over 16 amino acids. Germline assignment: CDR1 SGDLS and CDR2 YYNGEE. The CDR3 DNA is TGTGCCAGCAGCCCTCGGGGGGCTTCTACAAGAGATGAGCAGTTCTTC. This gives the protein CASSPRGASTRDEQFF.

V gene TRBV6-5 combines with J gene TRBJ1-1; D unclear. This CDR3 comprises 15 residues. Per germline, CDR1 MNHEY and CDR2 SVGAGI. Trimming took 5 bases from V and 4 from J, leaving 17 bases between them. The CDR3 loop reads CASSQTTGLGTEAFF. The CDR3 DNA reads TGTGCCAGCAGTCAAACGACCGGGTTGGGCACTGAAGCTTTCTTT.

The chain is built from TRBV19 and TRBJ1-2, with 9 bases fitting TRBD1. CDR3 size: 12 residues. From germline, CDR1 is LNHDA and CDR2 SQIVND (reference sequence). The junction had 4 bases not matched to a gene; V was cut back by 6 bases and J by 8 bases. The CDR3 protein is CASSRDRVGYTF. Here the CDR3 DNA reads TGTGCCAGTAGCAGGGACAGGGTCGGCTACACCTTC.

This clone was observed a few times. One junction end disagrees with the germline gene, perhaps due to a read error. The rearrangement links TRBV30 to TRBJ1-3; no clear D. The V gene's germline CDR1 is GTSNPN and CDR2 SVGIG (reference sequence). The CDR3 loop spans 12 amino acids. For the CDR3, the DNA is TGTGCCTGGAGTAACCGACGAGCATCTCCACATTTT. Translation gives CAWSNRRASPHF.

This clone came up a few times. The genes are TRBV19 and TRBJ1-1, with D perhaps matching TRBD1 (6 bases). Germline V gene lookup returns CDR1 LNHDA and CDR2 SQIVND (reference sequence). The CDR3 length is 15 residues. Trimming pared 8 bases from V and 2 bases from J, leaving 18 bases between. Here the CDR3 reads CASAAPGGANTEAFF. CDR3 nucleotide sequence: TGTGCCAGTGCCGCACCTGGGGGGGCTAACACTGAAGCTTTCTTT.

The V and J genes are TRBV9 and TRBJ1-1; 7 bases are shared with TRBD1. Germline V gene data show CDR1 as SGDLS and CDR2 as YYNGEE. CDR3 length: 15 amino acids. Unmatched junction bases numbered 6, after V lost 4 bases and J lost 0 bases. CDR3 DNA: TGTGCCAGCAGCTCCCGACAGGGCCTGAACACTGAAGCTTTCTTT. It specifies CASSSRQGLNTEAFF.

V usage is TRBV19 and J usage is TRBJ2-7, with D possibly TRBD1 on 5 matching bases. CDR1 and CDR2 from the germline V gene are LNHDA and SQIVND (reference sequence). V gave up 3 bases and J gave up 3 bases, with 12 bases separating them. The CDR3 has 14 residues. The CDR3 DNA sequence: TGTGCCAGTAGTATCGAGACAGTGAGCTACGAGCAGTACTTC. This gives the protein CASSIETVSYEQYF.

CDR3 sequence reads: CASSQGGPNIQGTLHF. DNA of the CDR3: TGCGCCAGCAGCCAAGGGGGCCCAAATATACAGGGTACCCTCCACTTT. This rearrangement joins TRBV4-1 to TRBJ1-6; possible D gene TRBD1, 6 bases. V was clipped by 1 base and J by 14 bases, with 21 bases between them. The CDR3 is made up of 16 amino acids. Germline V gene data show CDR1 as MGHRA and CDR2 as YSYEKL.

The chain uses TRBV7-2 and TRBJ2-5; TRBD2 aligns across 15 bases. There are 19 residues in the CDR3. In germline, CDR1 is SGHTA, CDR2 FQGNSA. J gave up 1 base and V 4 bases, and 10 bases lay outside the gene matches. The CDR3 protein is CASSYTGTSGGTLQETQYF. CDR3 nucleotide sequence: TGTGCCAGCAGCTACACCGGGACTAGCGGGGGGACCCTCCAAGAGACCCAGTACTTC.

The chain joins TRBV7-9 to TRBJ2-3; the match to TRBD2 covers 7 bases. The trim removed 3 bases at V and 3 bases at J, leaving 6 bases unmatched. The CDR3 covers 15 residues. Germline CDR1 and CDR2: SEHNR and FQNEAQ (reference sequence). The CDR3 spells CASSFGLEGTDTQYF. The CDR3 DNA sequence: TGTGCCAGCAGCTTCGGACTAGAGGGGACAGATACGCAGTATTTT.

The V and J genes are TRBV2 and TRBJ2-5; maybe TRBD2 (5 bases). V was cut by 9 bases and J by 4 bases, with 18 bases left in between. The CDR3 extends over 14 amino acids. Germline V gene sequence: CDR1 SNHLY, CDR2 FYNNEI. CDR3 protein: CASGLEATGETQYF. CDR3 nucleotides: TGTGCCAGTGGCCTGGAGGCCACGGGAGAGACCCAGTACTTC.

The chain recombines TRBV29-1 with TRBJ1-1, with D possibly being TRBD1 (6 bases). With 7 bases removed from V and 6 bases from J, the gap between germline ends came to 24 bases. The CDR3 consists of 15 residues. Germline V lookup: CDR1 SQVTM, CDR2 ANQGSEA. The CDR3 loop is CSGSGDSGPRAEAFF. As DNA, the CDR3 is TGCAGCGGCTCAGGGGATTCGGGGCCGCGGGCTGAAGCTTTCTTT.

This clone was seen a single time. The J gene is TRBJ2-3, the V gene TRBV5-5; the D gene is possibly TRBD2 (5 bases). Trimming pared 0 bases from V and 4 bases from J, leaving 9 bases between. The CDR3 sequence is 14 residues long. CDR1 is SGHKS and CDR2 is YYEKEE in the germline V gene (reference sequence). CDR3 amino acids: CASSLALASDTQYF. The DNA for the CDR3 is TGTGCCAGCAGCTTGGCCCTAGCCTCAGATACGCAGTATTTT.

This clone has just a few counts. V and J are TRBV25-1 and TRBJ1-4, with D tentatively TRBD1 (5 bases). The CDR3 extends over 16 amino acids. Germline V gene data show CDR1 as MGHDK and CDR2 as SYGVNS. V lost 0 bases to trimming and J lost 1 base, with 9 bases between them. The CDR3 sequence is CASSEYSGGTNEKLFF. CDR3 nucleotides: TGTGCCAGCAGTGAATACTCGGGGGGAACTAATGAAAAACTGTTTTTT. The whole variable domain, remainder taken from reference TRBV25-1 and TRBJ1-4, is EADIYQTPRYLVIGTGKKITLECSQTMGHDKMYWYQQDPGMELHLIHYSYGVNSTEKGDLSSESTVSRIRTEHFPLTLESARPSHTSQYLCASSEYSGGTNEKLFFGSGTQLSVL.

The rearrangement links TRBV12-5 to TRBJ1-1; 7 bases match TRBD1. The germline V gene encodes CDR1 LGHNT and CDR2 FRNRAP. The V segment lost 6 bases and the J segment 3 bases; nucleotides outside the gene matches: 4. This CDR3 has 13 amino acids. DNA of the CDR3: TGTGCTAGTGGCTTTGGGACAGACACTGAAGCTTTCTTT. Amino acid sequence: CASGFGTDTEAFF.